This T cell receptor beta chain came from a study of early T cells in non-severe SARS-CoV-2 infection. For the study at large: Alpha and beta chains were unpaired, from unsorted whole-blood bulk RNA. Study-level results: Anti-spike CD8 specificities were favored by VDJdb matching, whose results missed private and CD4 specificities.

A word on this clonotype: The antigen is not known.

Individual cDNA molecules each received unique molecular identifiers attached to them. TCRdb independently ran MiXCR on the 5' RACE reads; one entry per CDR3 protein. Of 50,000 to 65,000 distinct CDR3 sequences in the sample, roughly a fifth were seen once. V lost 3 bases to trimming and J lost 6 bases; unmatched junction nucleotides: 1. The CDR3 extends over 14 amino acids. The germline CDR1 and CDR2 sequences are MNHEY and SMNVEV (reference sequence). This material consisted of whole blood, taken at baseline. This clonotype originated in an adult who was a healthcare worker with PCR-confirmed SARS-CoV-2 infection or an uninfected control (not recorded which). V is TRBV27 and J is TRBJ1-5, with 11 bases matching TRBD1. CDR3 DNA: TGTGCCAGCAGTTTGGGGACAGGGGGTCAGCCCCAGCATTTT. Amino acids: CASSLGTGGQPQHF.